Following are 18 T cell receptor beta chains from one sample sequenced in a study of blood T cell repertoires in COVID-19. Sequenced by immunoSEQ multiplex PCR; TCRdb stores in-frame clones only, minus some. The table has a few hundred thousand clones, nearly 90% seen once. The specimen sequenced was PBMCs or T cells enriched from blood (not recorded which). These receptors were taken from a woman in her 30s who had recovered from COVID-19.

The rearrangement uses TRBV5-1 and TRBJ2-3, with a weak D call TRBD2 (6 bases). From germline, CDR1 is SGHRS and CDR2 YFSETQ. Trimming removed 0 bases at V and 0 bases at J, with 8 bases between. The CDR3 spans 15 residues. The CDR3 DNA follows: TGCGCCAGCAGCTTGGCCGGGGGTAGCACAGATACGCAGTATTTT. The encoded protein is CASSLAGGSTDTQYF.

V usage is TRBV5-1 and J usage is TRBJ1-2; 7 positions match TRBD1. The CDR3 contains 14 residues. The V gene's germline CDR1 is SGHRS and CDR2 YFSETQ. J was trimmed by 5 bases and V by 6 bases; bases with no gene match: 10. CDR3 bases: TGCGCCAGCACCGACCGGGGACAGTCTTATGGCTACACCTTC. Its protein product is CASTDRGQSYGYTF.

This clone was detected only once. The chain carries TRBV18 and TRBJ1-3; D is undetermined. Trimming took 4 bases from V and 2 from J, leaving 15 bases between them. The CDR3 covers 16 residues. From germline, CDR1 is KGHSH and CDR2 LQKENI. In nucleotides, the CDR3 is TGTGCCAGCTCACGAACGGCGGGTCTGCCTGGAAACACCATATATTTT. Translated: CASSRTAGLPGNTIYF.

This chain joins TRBV28 and TRBJ1-2; the D gene is possibly TRBD1 (5 bases). The V gene lost 5 bases and the J gene lost 6 bases, with 16 bases spanning the gap. Germline V lookup: CDR1 MDHEN, CDR2 SYDVKM. The CDR3 sequence is 14 residues long. This CDR3 is CASSPPQQANGYTF. CDR3 sequence (DNA): TGTGCCAGCAGTCCGCCTCAACAGGCCAATGGCTACACCTTC.

On this clone: The same CDR3 is also encoded by other DNA sequences in this sample. The J gene is TRBJ1-1, the V gene TRBV6-5; a possible D gene is TRBD1 (6 bases). Germline V gene sequence: CDR1 MNHEY, CDR2 SVGAGI. The V end lost 5 bases, the J end lost 2 bases, and 9 bases lay between the germline ends. The CDR3 loop spans 13 amino acids. The CDR3 region is CASSRTVNTEAFF. The CDR3 DNA reads as TGTGCCAGCAGTAGGACAGTAAACACTGAAGCTTTCTTT.

The chain links TRBV27 to TRBJ1-2; D is undetermined. The CDR3 consists of 14 residues. V dropped 0 bases and J dropped 6 bases, with 11 bases sitting between them. Looked up from germline, CDR1 is MNHEY and CDR2 is SMNVEV (reference sequence). The CDR3 nucleotides read TGTGCCAGCAGTTTATCAATTACACGGGATGGCTACACCTTC. Amino acid sequence: CASSLSITRDGYTF.

The chain joins TRBV19 to TRBJ2-7, with 13 nucleotides matching TRBD2. The CDR3 spans 15 residues. Per germline, CDR1 LNHDA and CDR2 SQIVND (reference sequence). Trimming took 5 bases from V and 5 from J; bases not matched to a gene: 6. The CDR3 sequence is CASSLRTSGSNEQYF. The CDR3 coding sequence is TGTGCCAGTAGTCTGCGGACTAGCGGGAGTAACGAGCAGTACTTC.

The chain combines TRBV28 with TRBJ2-1; D may be TRBD2 (6 bases). The length of the CDR3 is 13 residues. Trimming removed 3 bases at V and 7 bases at J, with 10 bases between. CDR1 and CDR2 (germline): MDHEN, SYDVKM. Written as DNA, the CDR3 is TGTGCCAGCAGTTTTGGAGGGTGGAATGAGCAGTTCTTC. Residues: CASSFGGWNEQFF.

The chain's CDR3 is CASSLANRVDYGYTF. CDR3 sequence (DNA): TGTGCCAGCAGCTTAGCGAACAGGGTCGACTATGGCTACACCTTC. This rearrangement joins TRBV7-8 to TRBJ1-2; TRBD1 is a possible D gene (6 bases). Trimming took 0 bases from V and 3 from J, leaving 11 bases between them. CDR3 length: 15 amino acids. In germline, CDR1 is SGHVS, CDR2 FQNEAQ.

This clone has only one observation. This chain links TRBV27 with TRBJ1-2, with 7 bases fitting TRBD1. The ends lost 4 bases at V and 5 bases at J; junction bases unmatched: 10. CDR1 is MNHEY, CDR2 SMNVEV, per germline (reference sequence). The CDR3 runs 15 residues. CDR3 DNA sequence: TGTGCCAGCAGTTCACCGGGAGGGGGCTATTATGGCTACACCTTC. Its translation is CASSSPGGGYYGYTF.

This clone is a singleton in its sample. The chain carries TRBV3-1 (or the pseudogene TRBV3-2) and TRBJ1-4; 10 positions match TRBD1. This CDR3 is 16 amino acids long. Trimming took 3 bases from V and 7 from J; bases not matched to a gene: 8. Germline assignment: CDR1 LGHDT and CDR2 YNNKEL (reference sequence). CDR3 amino acids: CASSQHGTGEGEKLFF. For the CDR3, the DNA is TGTGCCAGCAGCCAGCACGGGACAGGGGAAGGTGAAAAACTGTTTTTT.

The chain uses TRBV15 and TRBJ2-1; unclear D gene. CDR3 size: 15 residues. Looked up from germline, CDR1 is LNHNV and CDR2 is YYDKDF (reference sequence). Trimming cost V 1 base and J 1 base, with 8 bases left between them. The CDR3 coding sequence is TGTGCCACCAGCAGAGTTGGCTTATCCTACAATGAGCAGTTCTTC. Protein product: CATSRVGLSYNEQFF. The full variable domain, completed using reference TRBV15 and TRBJ2-1, is DAMVIQNPRYQVTQFGKPVTLSCSQTLNHNVMYWYQQKSSQAPKLLFHYYDKDFNNEADTPDNFQSRRPNTSFCFLDIRSPGLGDTAMYLCATSRVGLSYNEQFFGPGTRLTVL.

Concerning this clone: Its ends do not fully match the called genes, so a read error is possible. The CDR3 sequence is CAWRVSGTGGTEAFF. In nucleotides, the CDR3 is TGTGCCTGGCGTGTGAGTGGAACCGGGGGGACTGAAGCTTTCTTT. The V call is TRBV30, the J call TRBJ1-1; tentative D call: TRBD1 (5 bases). Germline CDR1 GTSNPN, CDR2 SVGIG (reference sequence). CDR3 length: 15 residues.

The chain joins TRBV13 to TRBJ1-2, with 10 nucleotides matching TRBD1. The CDR3 contains 18 residues. The ends lost 0 bases at V and 4 bases at J; junction bases unmatched: 11. In germline, CDR1 is PRHDT, CDR2 FYEKMQ (reference sequence). The CDR3 nucleotides read TGTGCCAGCAGCTTAGGCCACTTTGGGGACAGGGGACTCTATGGCTACACCTTC. It is translated as CASSLGHFGDRGLYGYTF.

In regard to this clone: Additional DNA sequences in this sample encode the identical CDR3. The chain recombines TRBV9 with TRBJ1-5; the D gene is possibly TRBD1 (5 bases). The CDR3 extends over 15 amino acids. V lost 0 bases, J lost 0 bases, and 7 bases lay in between. CDR1 and CDR2 from the germline V gene are SGDLS and YYNGEE. CDR3 residues: CASSVGQGSNQPQHF. In nucleotides, the CDR3 is TGTGCCAGCAGCGTAGGTCAGGGTAGCAATCAGCCCCAGCATTTT.

This clone appeared a single time. The rearrangement uses TRBV7-9 and TRBJ2-4, with D maybe TRBD1 (6 bases). The CDR3 contains 15 residues. The V end was cut by 4 bases, the J end by 1 base, with 11 bases between. The germline V gene has CDR1 SEHNR and CDR2 FQNEAQ (reference sequence). CDR3 DNA sequence: TGTGCCAGCAGCTCAGGGACACCCGCCAAAAACATTCAGTACTTC. Protein: CASSSGTPAKNIQYF.

This chain joins TRBV30 and TRBJ1-2; TRBD1 is a possible D gene (5 bases). This CDR3 spans 11 amino acids. The V end was cut by 1 base, the J end by 8 bases, with 8 bases between. Germline V CDR1 and CDR2: GTSNPN, SVGIG (reference sequence). CDR3 sequence (DNA): TGTGCCTGGAGTGAAGGGGTCGGCTACACCTTC. Amino acid sequence: CAWSEGVGYTF.

The chain uses TRBV28 and TRBJ1-2; D call uncertain. CDR1 is MDHEN, CDR2 SYDVKM, per germline. V was cut by 3 bases and J by 0 bases, with 5 bases left in between. CDR3 length equals 13 residues. The CDR3 DNA follows: TGTGCCAGCAGTTTGGCGGCTAACTATGGCTACACCTTC. As protein: CASSLAANYGYTF.